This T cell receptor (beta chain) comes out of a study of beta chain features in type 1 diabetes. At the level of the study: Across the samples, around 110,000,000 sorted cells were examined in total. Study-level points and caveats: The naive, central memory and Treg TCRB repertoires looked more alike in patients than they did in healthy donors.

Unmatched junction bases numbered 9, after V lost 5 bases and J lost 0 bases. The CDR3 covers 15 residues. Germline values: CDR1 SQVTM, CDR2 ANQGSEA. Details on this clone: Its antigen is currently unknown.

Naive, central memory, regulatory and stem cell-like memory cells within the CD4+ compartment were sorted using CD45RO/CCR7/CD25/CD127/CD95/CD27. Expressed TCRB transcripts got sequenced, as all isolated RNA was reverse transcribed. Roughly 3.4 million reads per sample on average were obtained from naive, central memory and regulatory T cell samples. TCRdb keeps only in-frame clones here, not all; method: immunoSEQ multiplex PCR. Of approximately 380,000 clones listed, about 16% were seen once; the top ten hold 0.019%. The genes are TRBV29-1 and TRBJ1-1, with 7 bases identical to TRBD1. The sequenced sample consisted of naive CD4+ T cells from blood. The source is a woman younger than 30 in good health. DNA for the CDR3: TGCAGCGTTCTGCTACAGGGGTCCATGAACACTGAAGCTTTCTTT. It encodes CSVLLQGSMNTEAFF.